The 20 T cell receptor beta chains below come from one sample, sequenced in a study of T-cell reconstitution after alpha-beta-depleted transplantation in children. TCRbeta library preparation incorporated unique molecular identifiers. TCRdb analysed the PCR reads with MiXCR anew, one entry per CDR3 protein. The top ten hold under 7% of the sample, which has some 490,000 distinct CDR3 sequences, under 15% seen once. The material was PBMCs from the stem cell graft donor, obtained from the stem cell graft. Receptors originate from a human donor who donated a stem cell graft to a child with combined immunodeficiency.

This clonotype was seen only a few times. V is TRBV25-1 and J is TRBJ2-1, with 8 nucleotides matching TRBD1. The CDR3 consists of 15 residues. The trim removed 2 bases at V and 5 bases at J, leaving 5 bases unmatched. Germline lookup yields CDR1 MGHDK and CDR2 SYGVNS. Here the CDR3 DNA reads TGTGCCAGCAGTGAACGCAGGACAGGGAACAATGAGCAGTTCTTC. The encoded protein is CASSERRTGNNEQFF.

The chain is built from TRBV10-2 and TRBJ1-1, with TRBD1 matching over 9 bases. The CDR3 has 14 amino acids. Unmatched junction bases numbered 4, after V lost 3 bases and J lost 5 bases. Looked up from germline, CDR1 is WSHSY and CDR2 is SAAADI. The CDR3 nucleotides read TGCGCCAGCAGTGAAGGGACAGGGAGTACTGAAGCTTTCTTT. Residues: CASSEGTGSTEAFF.

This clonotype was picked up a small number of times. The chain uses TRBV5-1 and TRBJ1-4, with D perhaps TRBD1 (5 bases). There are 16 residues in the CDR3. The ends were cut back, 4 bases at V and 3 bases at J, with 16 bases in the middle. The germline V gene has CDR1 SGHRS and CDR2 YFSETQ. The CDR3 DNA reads TGCGCCAGCAGCCCCGGGAGGGGACTGTCTAATGAAAAACTGTTTTTT. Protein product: CASSPGRGLSNEKLFF.

CDR3 nucleotide sequence: TGTGCCAGTAGTGGACTAGCCGGGGAGCTGTTTTTT. Translated, it gives CASSGLAGELFF. The genes are TRBV19 and TRBJ2-2, with 7 nucleotides matching TRBD2. The germline V gene has CDR1 LNHDA and CDR2 SQIVND (reference sequence). Trimming at V came to 5 bases and at J to 6 bases, leaving 0 bases not matched to a gene. The CDR3 totals 12 residues.

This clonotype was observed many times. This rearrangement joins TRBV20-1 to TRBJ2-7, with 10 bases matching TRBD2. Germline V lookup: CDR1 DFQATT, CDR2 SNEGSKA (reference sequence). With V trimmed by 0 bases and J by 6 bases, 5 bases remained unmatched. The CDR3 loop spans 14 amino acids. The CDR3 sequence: CSARDQLAGIEQYF. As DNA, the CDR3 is TGCAGTGCTAGAGATCAACTAGCGGGAATCGAGCAGTACTTC.

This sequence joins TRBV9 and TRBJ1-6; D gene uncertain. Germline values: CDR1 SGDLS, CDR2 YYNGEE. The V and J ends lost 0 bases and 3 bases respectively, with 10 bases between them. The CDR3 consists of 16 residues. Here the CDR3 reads CASSVGLRFYNSPLHF. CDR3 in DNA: TGTGCCAGCAGCGTAGGCCTGAGGTTCTATAATTCACCCCTCCACTTT.

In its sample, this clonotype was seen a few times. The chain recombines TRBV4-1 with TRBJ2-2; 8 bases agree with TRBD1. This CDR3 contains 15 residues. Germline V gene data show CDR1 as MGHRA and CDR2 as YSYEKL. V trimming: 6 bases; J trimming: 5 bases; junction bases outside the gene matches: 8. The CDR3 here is CASSSTRGQTGELFF. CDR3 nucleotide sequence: TGCGCCAGCAGTTCTACCAGGGGGCAGACCGGGGAGCTGTTTTTT.

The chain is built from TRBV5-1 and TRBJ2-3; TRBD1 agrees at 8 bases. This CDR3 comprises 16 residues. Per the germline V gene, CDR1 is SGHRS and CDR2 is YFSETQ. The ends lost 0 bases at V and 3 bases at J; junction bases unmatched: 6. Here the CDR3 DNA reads TGCGCCAGCAGCTTGGACCAGGGGGCTTGGACAGATACGCAGTATTTT. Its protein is CASSLDQGAWTDTQYF.

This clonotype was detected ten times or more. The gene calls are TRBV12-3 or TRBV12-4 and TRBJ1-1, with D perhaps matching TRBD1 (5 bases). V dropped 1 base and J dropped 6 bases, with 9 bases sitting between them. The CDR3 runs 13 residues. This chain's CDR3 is CASSLVQGSEAFF. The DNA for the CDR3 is TGTGCCAGCAGTTTAGTCCAGGGATCTGAAGCTTTCTTT.

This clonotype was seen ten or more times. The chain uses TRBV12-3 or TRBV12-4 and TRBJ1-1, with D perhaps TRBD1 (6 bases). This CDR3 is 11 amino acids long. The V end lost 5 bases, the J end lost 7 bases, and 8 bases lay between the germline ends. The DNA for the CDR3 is TGTGCCAGCAGTCGAGGGGGTGAAGCTTTCTTT. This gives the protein CASSRGGEAFF.

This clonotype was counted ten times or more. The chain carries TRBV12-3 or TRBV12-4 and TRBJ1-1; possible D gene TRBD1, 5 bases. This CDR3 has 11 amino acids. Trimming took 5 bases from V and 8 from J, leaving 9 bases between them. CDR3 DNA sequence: TGTGCCAGCAGTCCAGGGACCGAAGCTTTCTTT. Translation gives CASSPGTEAFF.

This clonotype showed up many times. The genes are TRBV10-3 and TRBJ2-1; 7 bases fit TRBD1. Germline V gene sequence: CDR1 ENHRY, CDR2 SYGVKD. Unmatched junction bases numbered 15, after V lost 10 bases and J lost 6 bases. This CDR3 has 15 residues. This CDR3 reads CATLPSGGKVNEQFF. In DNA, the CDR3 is TGTGCCACTCTTCCGTCAGGGGGTAAGGTCAATGAGCAGTTCTTC.

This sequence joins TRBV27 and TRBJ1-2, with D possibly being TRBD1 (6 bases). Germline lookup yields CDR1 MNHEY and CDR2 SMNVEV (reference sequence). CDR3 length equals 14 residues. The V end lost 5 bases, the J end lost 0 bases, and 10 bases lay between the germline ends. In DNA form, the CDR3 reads TGTGCCAGCAGTCCGGGGACAACTAACTATGGCTACACCTTC. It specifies CASSPGTTNYGYTF.

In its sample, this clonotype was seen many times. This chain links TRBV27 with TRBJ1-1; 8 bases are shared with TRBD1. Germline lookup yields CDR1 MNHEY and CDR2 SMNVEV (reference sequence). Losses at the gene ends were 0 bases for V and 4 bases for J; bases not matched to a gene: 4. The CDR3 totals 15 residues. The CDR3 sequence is CASSLSQGALTEAFF. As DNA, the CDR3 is TGTGCCAGCAGTTTATCCCAGGGGGCCCTCACTGAAGCTTTCTTT.

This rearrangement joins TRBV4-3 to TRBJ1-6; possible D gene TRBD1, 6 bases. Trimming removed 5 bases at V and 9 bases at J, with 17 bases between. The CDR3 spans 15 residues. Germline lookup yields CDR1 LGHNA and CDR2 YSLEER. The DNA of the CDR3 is TGCGCCAGCAGCTCACAGGGCTGGGACGGTTCACCCCTCCACTTT. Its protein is CASSSQGWDGSPLHF.

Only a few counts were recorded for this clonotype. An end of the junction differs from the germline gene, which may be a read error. The CDR3 sequence is CCASIFGTSGGPETQYF. The CDR3 DNA sequence: TGCTGTGCTAGTATCTTCGGGACTAGCGGGGGGCCGGAGACCCAGTACTTC. The chain has TRBV20-1 and TRBJ2-5; 15 bases align to TRBD2. This CDR3 contains 17 residues. Germline V CDR1 and CDR2: DFQATT, SNEGSKA (reference sequence).

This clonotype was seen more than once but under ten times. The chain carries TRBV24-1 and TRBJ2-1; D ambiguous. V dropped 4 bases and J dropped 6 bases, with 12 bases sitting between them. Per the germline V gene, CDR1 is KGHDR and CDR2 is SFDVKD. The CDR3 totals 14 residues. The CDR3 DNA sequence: TGTGCCACCAGTGAAACTTCGCGATTCAATGAGCAGTTCTTC. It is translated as CATSETSRFNEQFF.

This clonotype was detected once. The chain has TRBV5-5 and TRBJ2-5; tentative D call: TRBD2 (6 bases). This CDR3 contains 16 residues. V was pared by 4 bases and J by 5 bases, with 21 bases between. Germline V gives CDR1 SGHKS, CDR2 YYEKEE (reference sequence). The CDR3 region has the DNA TGTGCCAGCAGCCTTAACACCGGGACTCCTGGCGAGACCCAGTACTTC. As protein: CASSLNTGTPGETQYF.

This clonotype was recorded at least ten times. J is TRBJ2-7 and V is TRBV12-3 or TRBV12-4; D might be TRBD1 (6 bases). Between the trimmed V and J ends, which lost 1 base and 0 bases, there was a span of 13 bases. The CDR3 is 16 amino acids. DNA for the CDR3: TGTGCCAGCAGTTTAGGGTCGACAGGAATCTCCTACGAGCAGTACTTC. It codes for CASSLGSTGISYEQYF.

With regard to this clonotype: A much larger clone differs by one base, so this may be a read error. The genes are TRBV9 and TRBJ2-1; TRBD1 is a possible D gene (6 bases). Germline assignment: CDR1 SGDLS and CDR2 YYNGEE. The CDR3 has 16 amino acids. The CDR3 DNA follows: TGTGCCAGCAGCTTTAAAGACAGGTTACTCTTCAATGGGCAGTTCTTC. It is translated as CASSFKDRLLFNGQFF.